Listed below are T cell receptor beta chains from one sample, sequenced in a study of blood T cell repertoires in COVID-19. Some clones are missing from TCRdb's copy, which holds only in-frame ones; the method was immunoSEQ multiplex PCR. Among 75,000 to 80,000 clones listed, less than 90% were seen once. The source material was peripheral blood. The receptors stem from a human donor in a cohort sampled during active COVID-19. Each CDR3 is given with its conserved first and last residue. Each record gives: CDR3 length, V gene, J gene, CDR3 protein.

cdr3_length: 14
v_call: TRBV30
j_call: TRBJ1-2
cdr3_aa: CAWTSGGGANGYTF

cdr3_length: 17
v_call: TRBV11-2
j_call: TRBJ2-1
cdr3_aa: CASSLDPGLAGYNEQFF

cdr3_length: 14
v_call: TRBV19
j_call: TRBJ1-2
cdr3_aa: CASSSRTGNGGYTF

cdr3_length: 18
v_call: TRBV27
j_call: TRBJ2-6
cdr3_aa: CASSPPGTGGSGANVLTF

cdr3_length: 17
v_call: TRBV21-1
j_call: TRBJ1-6
cdr3_aa: CASSKGTGVIVNSPLHF

cdr3_length: 15
v_call: TRBV28
j_call: TRBJ1-6
cdr3_aa: CASRGGAVLSSPLHF

cdr3_length: 13
v_call: TRBV13
j_call: TRBJ1-1
cdr3_aa: CASSTRHNTEAFF

cdr3_length: 12
v_call: TRBV6-5
j_call: TRBJ1-4
cdr3_aa: CASHSGTGSLVF

cdr3_length: 13
v_call: TRBV19
j_call: TRBJ1-5
cdr3_aa: CASGGPGDQPQHF

cdr3_length: 13
v_call: TRBV29-1
j_call: TRBJ1-1
cdr3_aa: CSVRTGGDTEAFF

cdr3_length: 15
v_call: TRBV12-1
j_call: TRBJ1-5
cdr3_aa: CASSFADRDEQPQHF

cdr3_length: 14
v_call: TRBV9
j_call: TRBJ2-5
cdr3_aa: CASSVDGRDGTQYF

cdr3_length: 17
v_call: TRBV9
j_call: TRBJ2-1
cdr3_aa: CASSVDIAGRAYNEQFF

cdr3_length: 13
v_call: TRBV6-2/TRBV6-3
j_call: TRBJ1-1
cdr3_aa: CASSSPGATEAFF

cdr3_length: 15
v_call: TRBV3-1/TRBV3-2
j_call: TRBJ1-5
cdr3_aa: CASSQDPARNQPQHF

cdr3_length: 16
v_call: TRBV5-8
j_call: TRBJ1-3
cdr3_aa: CASSQRQISSGNTIYF

cdr3_length: 14
v_call: TRBV5-5
j_call: TRBJ2-2
cdr3_aa: CASSLGQTTGELFF

cdr3_length: 14
v_call: TRBV25-1
j_call: TRBJ2-2
cdr3_aa: CASSVPGDTGELFF

cdr3_length: 13
v_call: TRBV14
j_call: TRBJ1-2
cdr3_aa: CASSQDYNYGYTF

cdr3_length: 14
v_call: TRBV4-1
j_call: TRBJ1-1
cdr3_aa: CASSQESGSTEAFF

cdr3_length: 14
v_call: TRBV10-3
j_call: TRBJ1-1
cdr3_aa: CAIRTGTENTEAFF

cdr3_length: 16
v_call: TRBV7-2
j_call: TRBJ1-5
cdr3_aa: CASSSNSQGGHQPQHF

cdr3_length: 14
v_call: TRBV5-1
j_call: TRBJ2-5
cdr3_aa: CASSLDVYTETQYF

cdr3_length: 15
v_call: TRBV6-5
j_call: TRBJ2-7
cdr3_aa: CASINGADTSYEQYF

cdr3_length: 14
v_call: TRBV3-1/TRBV3-2
j_call: TRBJ2-1
cdr3_aa: CASGRQGHRHEQFF

cdr3_length: 14
v_call: TRBV5-1
j_call: TRBJ1-6
cdr3_aa: CASSRDRGLSPLHF

cdr3_length: 14
v_call: TRBV9
j_call: TRBJ1-2
cdr3_aa: CASSVGNWQDGYTF

cdr3_length: 15
v_call: TRBV5-1
j_call: TRBJ1-4
cdr3_aa: CASSSYGVTTEKLFF

cdr3_length: 13
v_call: TRBV7-9
j_call: TRBJ1-5
cdr3_aa: CASSREKNQPQHF

cdr3_length: 12
v_call: TRBV29-1
j_call: TRBJ1-2
cdr3_aa: CSVVMQNYGYTF

cdr3_length: 14
v_call: TRBV30
j_call: TRBJ1-2
cdr3_aa: CAWSVGPGGYGYTF

cdr3_length: 14
v_call: TRBV27
j_call: TRBJ2-2
cdr3_aa: CASSLWQNTGELFF

cdr3_length: 15
v_call: TRBV6-6
j_call: TRBJ2-7
cdr3_aa: CASTEISGGSYEQYF

cdr3_length: 14
v_call: TRBV5-1
j_call: TRBJ1-1
cdr3_aa: CASSFGTANTEAFF

cdr3_length: 15
v_call: TRBV4-2
j_call: TRBJ1-2
cdr3_aa: CASSQDTGLDYGYTF

cdr3_length: 18
v_call: TRBV7-3
j_call: TRBJ2-3
cdr3_aa: CASSSGGLAEGSRATQYF

cdr3_length: 17
v_call: TRBV28
j_call: TRBJ2-7
cdr3_aa: CASSIPGLAGGTYEQYF

cdr3_length: 10
v_call: TRBV20-1
j_call: TRBJ1-2
cdr3_aa: CSAQVGTGHF

cdr3_length: 13
v_call: TRBV11-3
j_call: TRBJ1-1
cdr3_aa: CASGDRMDTEAFF

cdr3_length: 16
v_call: TRBV14
j_call: TRBJ2-3
cdr3_aa: CASSPHPSGGLDTQYF

cdr3_length: 16
v_call: TRBV19
j_call: TRBJ2-7
cdr3_aa: CASSIGPSGSSYEQYF

cdr3_length: 15
v_call: TRBV27
j_call: TRBJ2-1
cdr3_aa: CASSLVRGKTNEQFF

cdr3_length: 15
v_call: TRBV10-3
j_call: TRBJ1-5
cdr3_aa: CAISETDREYQPQHF

cdr3_length: 12
v_call: TRBV6-5
j_call: TRBJ1-2
cdr3_aa: CASSYRGGGYTF

cdr3_length: 16
v_call: TRBV7-9
j_call: TRBJ1-3
cdr3_aa: CASSLESPGSGNTIYF

cdr3_length: 13
v_call: TRBV19
j_call: TRBJ1-3
cdr3_aa: CASTPGSGNTIYF

cdr3_length: 16
v_call: TRBV21-1
j_call: TRBJ2-7
cdr3_aa: CASSKRGATRNYEQYF